The clone carrying this T cell receptor beta chain was observed many times. The antigen is undetermined. The record originates from a study of Graves' ophthalmopathy and Graves' hyperthyroidism. RNA transcripts were the source from which TCR beta CDR3 regions were amplified. A first-round RT-PCR used HTBI primers, followed by a second-round multiplex PCR. TCRdb itself ran the multiplex PCR reads through MiXCR, one entry per CDR3 protein. The data contain almost 400,000 distinct CDR3 sequences, around 18% of them seen just once; the ten biggest clones take up roughly 1.5%. V shed 1 base and J shed 5 bases, with 15 bases lying between them. This CDR3 is 15 amino acids long. In germline, CDR1 is SGHTA, CDR2 FQGNSA. Study-wide findings and caveats: Clonotypes were expanded in thyroid at above 0.001 frequency, and most also appeared in blood.

This clonotype was obtained from a woman aged 18 to 35 with Graves' ophthalmopathy. The chain uses TRBV7-2 and TRBJ2-7; unclear D gene. Material: peripheral blood. CDR3: CASSLGSISENEQYF. CDR3 DNA: TGTGCCAGCAGCTTAGGCTCCATCTCCGAAAACGAGCAGTACTTC.